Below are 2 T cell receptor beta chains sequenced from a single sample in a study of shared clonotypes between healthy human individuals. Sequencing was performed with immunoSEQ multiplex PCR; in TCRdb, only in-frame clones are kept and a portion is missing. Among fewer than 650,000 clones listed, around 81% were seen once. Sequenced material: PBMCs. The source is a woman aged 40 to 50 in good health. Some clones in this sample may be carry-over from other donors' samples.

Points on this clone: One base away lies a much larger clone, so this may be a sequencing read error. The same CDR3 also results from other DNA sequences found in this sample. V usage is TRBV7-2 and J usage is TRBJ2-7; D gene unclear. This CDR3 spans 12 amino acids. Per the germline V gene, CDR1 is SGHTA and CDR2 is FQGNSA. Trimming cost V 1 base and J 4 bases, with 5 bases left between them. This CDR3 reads CASSLDTYEQYF. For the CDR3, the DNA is TGTGCCAGCAGCTTAGACACATACGAGCAGTACTTC.

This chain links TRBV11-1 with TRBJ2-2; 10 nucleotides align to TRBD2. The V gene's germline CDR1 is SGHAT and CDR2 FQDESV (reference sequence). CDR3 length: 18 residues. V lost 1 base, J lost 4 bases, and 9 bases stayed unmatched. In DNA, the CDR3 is TGTGCCAGCAGCTTAGATCCCAGAGCTAGCGGGGGCACCGGGGAGCTGTTTTTT. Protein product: CASSLDPRASGGTGELFF.